The clone carrying this TCR beta chain is a singleton in its sample. What it binds is unknown. Looked up from germline, CDR1 is SQVTM and CDR2 is ANQGSEA. The V gene lost 3 bases and the J gene lost 0 bases, with 10 bases spanning the gap. The CDR3 extends over 14 amino acids. The data were obtained in a study of graft-versus-host responses after intestinal transplantation. The wider study: Grafts were multivisceral, liver-intestinal, or isolated intestinal. Once they had received anti-thymocyte globulin induction, all recipients took tacrolimus and steroids for around three years. Study results and caveats: Some patients had graft-donor T cell macrochimerism. In their allografts, the ratios of graft-versus-host to host-versus-graft T cell clones were high. The authors found GvH clones in recipient marrow, some appearing first in ileum or blood.

Sequencing used immunoSEQ multiplex PCR; TCRdb keeps in-frame clones, though not all of them. This table has some 26,000 clones, 94% appearing once. V is TRBV29-1 and J is TRBJ2-3; a possible D gene is TRBD2 (7 bases). The TCR comes from a human patient who received an intestinal transplant, so some T cells may come from the graft donor. Specimen: PBMCs, collected 156 days after intestinal transplant. This CDR3 is CSVDGGGSTDTQYF. DNA of the CDR3: TGCAGCGTTGACGGCGGGGGCAGCACAGATACGCAGTATTTT.